The clone carrying this TCR beta chain was seen a handful of times. Its matching antigen is unknown. These data originate in a study of T cell repertoires in aging, cancer and after chemotherapy. Overall study findings and caveats: Untreated cancer patients had significantly lower blood TCR diversity than age-matched healthy donors. Across the chemotherapy interval, each cancer cohort showed higher median generation probability, suggesting thymic rebound.

Peripheral blood genomic DNA, not sorted cells or RNA, was the template. A mixed TRB-A/B primer pool amplified rearranged TRB by multiplex touch-down PCR. TCRdb fed the multiplex PCR reads into MiXCR, producing one record per CDR3 protein. Of under 12,000 distinct CDR3 sequences in the sample, under 30% were seen once. The germline gives CDR1 MNHEY, CDR2 SVGEGT. The V end was cut by 5 bases, the J end by 3 bases, with 14 bases between. This CDR3 spans 14 amino acids. The receptor was isolated from a human donor in good health. This chain links TRBV6-2 or TRBV6-3 with TRBJ2-7; D is perhaps TRBD1 (6 bases). Sequenced sample: blood. This chain's CDR3 is CASSPFRGSYEQYF. Here the CDR3 DNA reads TGTGCCAGCAGTCCCTTCAGGGGAAGCTACGAGCAGTACTTC.